Listed below are T cell receptor beta chains from one sample, sequenced in a study of blood T cell repertoires in COVID-19. Assay: immunoSEQ multiplex PCR; the TCRdb copy retains only in-frame clones and omits some. The repertoire has roughly 260,000 clones, more than 65% of them found once; the top ten carry roughly 3%. The specimen sequenced was peripheral blood. The receptors stem from a woman aged 18-29 years with acute or convalescent COVID-19. CDR3s include the opening cysteine and the closing phenylalanine or tryptophan. The order of the fields is V gene, J gene, clone size, CDR3 protein. Clone size is stated in some rows and not others, as once, few, many or a class when expanded.

TRBV7-9,TRBJ2-3,-,CASSAQVGLAGGIDTQYF
TRBV7-9,TRBJ1-2,-,CASSHPRQGDYGYTF
TRBV4-1,TRBJ1-1,-,CASSQEPHQGARGTEAFF
TRBV6-5,TRBJ1-3,-,CASSRGGAFGNTIYF
TRBV7-3,TRBJ2-7,-,CASSLTVRNRGGEQYF
TRBV7-3,TRBJ2-3,-,CASSLKASGTGTQYF
TRBV19,TRBJ2-3,-,CASSTLPTPRPVGTSGTSTDTQYF
TRBV29-1,TRBJ2-3,-,CSVARLAGASDTQYF
TRBV6-4,TRBJ2-1,-,CASSPGAGVHNEQFF
TRBV5-1,TRBJ2-4,-,CASSLETGGADKNIQYF
TRBV29-1,TRBJ1-2,-,CSVEQGVGGYTF
TRBV2,TRBJ1-2,few,CASRGGPHYTF
TRBV5-1,TRBJ2-2,few,CASSLNRAGNTGELFF
TRBV11-2,TRBJ2-3,-,CASSSGQGDTQYF
TRBV27,TRBJ1-3,-,CASSPGGQGRGAIYF
TRBV7-6,TRBJ2-7,-,CASSLAAGVSYEQYF
TRBV5-1,TRBJ2-3,-,CASSLVTSTDTQYF
TRBV5-4,TRBJ2-5,once,CASSTPGRGPGFIETQYF
TRBV9,TRBJ2-2,-,CASSVGGSGGSNTGELFF
TRBV10-3,TRBJ2-5,-,CAISDKVLRAGGQETQYF
TRBV4-3,TRBJ1-5,-,CASSQGYATGYQPQHF
TRBV6-2/TRBV6-3,TRBJ1-2,-,CASSYSLTDRWNGYTF
TRBV4-3,TRBJ2-7,few,CASSQDRRGGSYEQYF
TRBV18,TRBJ1-3,-,CASSLGPPTDGNTIYF
TRBV30,TRBJ1-4,-,CAWSFGRGKLFF
TRBV27,TRBJ2-1,-,CASSPIPDYNNEQFF
TRBV6-5,TRBJ2-7,-,CASNSGLAGEYEQYF
TRBV7-2,TRBJ2-7,-,CASSFGHYEQYF
TRBV6-5,TRBJ2-1,once,CASSYPGRLSYNEQFF
TRBV18,TRBJ2-7,-,CASSPPRATYEQYF
TRBV4-2,TRBJ1-5,-,CASSQGQGGQPQHF
TRBV7-8,TRBJ2-1,-,CASSRAGGQGSEQFF
TRBV2,TRBJ1-2,-,CASSELGGGYTF
TRBV4-3,TRBJ2-5,-,CASSQDERSGAQETQYF
TRBV18,TRBJ2-4,few,CASSPPNSPLRIQYF
TRBV6-2/TRBV6-3,TRBJ2-1,few,CASSYSTFSGEPANEQFF
TRBV5-4,TRBJ2-7,-,CASSLPGGQGTYEQYF
TRBV27,TRBJ1-4,once,CASSRSRVSGEKLFF
TRBV6-5,TRBJ2-3,-,CASSWGLTTNTDTQYF
TRBV12-3/TRBV12-4,TRBJ2-7,-,CASSLGLSYEQYF
TRBV27,TRBJ2-2,-,CASSLSLAGGGWTGELFF
TRBV5-1,TRBJ2-5,-,CASSPGDRWTETQYF
TRBV11-3,TRBJ2-2,many,CASSLDRAGGAGELFF
TRBV19,TRBJ1-1,-,CASSFRESHPEAFF
TRBV5-6,TRBJ2-1,-,CASSKPTVDEQFF
TRBV9,TRBJ2-5,-,CASSVGAGGLAGGETQYF
TRBV27,TRBJ2-7,-,CASTQWGGNYEQYF
TRBV7-9,TRBJ1-1,-,CASSLPENTEAFF
TRBV19,TRBJ1-5,-,CASSMVQGAGNQPQHF
TRBV11-2,TRBJ2-7,once,CASSFSTSIGYEQYF
TRBV21-1,TRBJ1-6,-,CASSLDRDRDNSPLHF
TRBV7-2,TRBJ2-5,-,CASSLSSQGARETQYF
TRBV5-3,TRBJ2-5,-,CARSLGDREVPKETQYF
TRBV12-5,TRBJ2-6,-,CASGFTGTPSSGANVLTF